The clone carrying this T cell receptor beta chain was seen a few times. Its matching antigen is unknown. Per sample, extraction of total RNA gave at least 5 micrograms in every case. Germline V gene data show CDR1 as MDHEN and CDR2 as SYDVKM. The CDR3 runs 17 residues. Trimming removed 8 bases from V and 0 bases from J; junction bases left unmatched: 14. These data come from a study of blood T cells in healthy people across ages. About the study: The template switching approach captured approximately one barcoded beta molecule for every two T cells. Study-wide findings and caveats: A strong correlation was found between TCR beta diversity and the percentage of naive T cells.

Primers used in a second PCR of about 7 to 12 cycles were a sample-barcoded 5' primer and a J-beta primer mix. Carrying 12 random nucleotides, a template-switch adaptor labeled each individual cDNA molecule. TCRdb analysed the 5' RACE reads with MiXCR anew, one entry per CDR3 protein. The sample lists 1.5 million to 2 million distinct CDR3 sequences, 40% to 55% occurring once. This TCR derives from a woman in her 40s in good health. Sequenced sample: blood. V is TRBV28 and J is TRBJ2-7; TRBD1 matches at 9 bases. CDR3 bases: TGTGCCAGCCCTCCCTCCGCACAGGGGGCCCCCTCCTACGAGCAGTACTTC. It specifies CASPPSAQGAPSYEQYF.